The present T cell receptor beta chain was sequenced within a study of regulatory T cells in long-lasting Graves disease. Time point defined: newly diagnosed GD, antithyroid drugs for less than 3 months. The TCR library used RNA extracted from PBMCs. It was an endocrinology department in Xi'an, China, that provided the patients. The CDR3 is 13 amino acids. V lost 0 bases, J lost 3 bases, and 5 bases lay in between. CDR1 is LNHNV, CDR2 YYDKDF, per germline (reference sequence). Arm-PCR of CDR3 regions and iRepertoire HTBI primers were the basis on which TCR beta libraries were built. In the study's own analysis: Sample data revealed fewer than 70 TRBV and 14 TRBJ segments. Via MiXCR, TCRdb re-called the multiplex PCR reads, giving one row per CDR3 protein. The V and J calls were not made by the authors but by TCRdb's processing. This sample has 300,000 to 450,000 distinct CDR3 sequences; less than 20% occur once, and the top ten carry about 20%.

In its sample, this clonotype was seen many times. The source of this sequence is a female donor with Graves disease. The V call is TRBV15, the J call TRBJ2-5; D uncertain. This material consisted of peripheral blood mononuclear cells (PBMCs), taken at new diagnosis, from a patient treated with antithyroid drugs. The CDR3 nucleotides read TGTGCCACCAGCAGAGATCCGGAAGAGACCCAGTACTTC. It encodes CATSRDPEETQYF.